This T cell receptor beta chain was captured by sequencing in a study of T cell repertoires in cytomegalovirus infection. This clonotype was seen a handful of times. Via MiXCR, TCRdb re-called the reads, giving one row per CDR3 protein. The sample holds around 350,000 distinct CDR3 sequences, 15% to 20% seen once. V was pared by 4 bases and J by 4 bases, with 17 bases between. The V gene's germline CDR1 is SGHKS and CDR2 YYEKEE (reference sequence). This CDR3 has 15 amino acids. The source is a human donor in good health (CMV status not recorded). Some clones in this sample may be carry-over from other donors' samples. The specimen sequenced was PBMCs. The rearrangement uses TRBV5-5 and TRBJ2-5; D possibly corresponds to TRBD1 (6 bases). CDR3 in amino acids: CASSPGTLRRETQYF. The CDR3 bases are TGTGCCAGCAGCCCCGGGACACTTAGGCGAGAGACCCAGTACTTC.